The 30 T cell receptor beta chains reported below all come from one sample, sequenced in a study of blood T cell repertoires in COVID-19. The table came from immunoSEQ multiplex PCR; TCRdb's copy has only in-frame clones and leaves some out. The data contain fewer than 300,000 clones, 88% of them singletons. Material: peripheral blood. The receptors shown here come from a woman aged 25 to 39 with acute or convalescent COVID-19.

The V gene is TRBV4-1, the J gene TRBJ1-6; possible D gene TRBD1, 6 bases. The CDR3 has 16 amino acids. V dropped 0 bases and J dropped 7 bases, with 13 bases sitting between them. CDR1 and CDR2 from the germline V gene are MGHRA and YSYEKL. The CDR3 DNA follows: TGCGCCAGCAGCCAAGACAGAACGGGACAAAATTCACCCCTCCACTTT. The encoded protein is CASSQDRTGQNSPLHF.

The genes are TRBV27 and TRBJ2-1; 7 nucleotides line up with TRBD2. Losses at the gene ends were 9 bases for V and 0 bases for J; bases not matched to a gene: 11. The CDR3 runs 16 residues. CDR1 is MNHEY, CDR2 SMNVEV, per germline (reference sequence). The CDR3 DNA sequence: TGTGCCAGTCCCGCGAGCGGGAAGAGCTCCTACAATGAGCAGTTCTTC. It encodes CASPASGKSSYNEQFF.

The count of this clone is one. V is TRBV6-1 and J is TRBJ2-7, with TRBD1 matching 11 bases. The ends lost 3 bases at V and 6 bases at J; junction bases unmatched: 4. CDR1 and CDR2 (germline): MNHNS, SASEGT. CDR3 length: 14 amino acids. Here the CDR3 DNA reads TGTGCCAGCAGTGATTGGGACAGGGGGGGCGAGCAGTACTTC. Translation gives CASSDWDRGGEQYF.

The rearrangement joins TRBV4-3 to TRBJ2-7; no reliable D call. V was shortened by 4 bases and J by 7 bases, with 32 bases between the two germline ends. CDR1 LGHNA and CDR2 YSLEER come from the germline V gene. The length of the CDR3 is 19 residues. The CDR3 spells CASSLLLLYVRGLVGEQYF. The CDR3 DNA follows: TGCGCCAGCAGCCTCCTTCTCCTTTATGTCCGAGGATTAGTTGGGGAGCAGTACTTC.

V and J are TRBV5-6 and TRBJ1-1; 10 nucleotides align to TRBD1. Germline CDR1 reads SGHDT; CDR2 reads YYEEEE. The CDR3 spans 13 residues. The junction had 4 bases not matched to a gene; V was cut back by 5 bases and J by 6 bases. CDR3 amino acids: CASRWDRGSEAFF. CDR3 coding DNA: TGTGCCAGCAGATGGGACAGGGGCTCTGAAGCTTTCTTT.

The rearrangement joins TRBV14 to TRBJ2-1; a possible D gene is TRBD2 (6 bases). The germline gives CDR1 SGHDN, CDR2 FVKESK. The CDR3 extends over 16 amino acids. Trimming took off 4 bases at V and 0 bases at J, with 13 bases between the two ends. The CDR3 DNA is TGTGCCAGCAGCCGGAGAACGGGACTCTCCTACAATGAGCAGTTCTTC. Translating it yields CASSRRTGLSYNEQFF.

The V and J genes are TRBV9 and TRBJ2-7; 10 bases line up with TRBD2. Germline V gene sequence: CDR1 SGDLS, CDR2 YYNGEE. The CDR3 contains 15 residues. V lost 2 bases to trimming and J lost 3 bases; unmatched junction nucleotides: 5. CDR3 sequence reads: CASSVGLAENYEQYF. Written as DNA, the CDR3 is TGTGCCAGCAGCGTTGGACTAGCGGAAAACTACGAGCAGTACTTC.

The chain couples TRBV24-1 to TRBJ1-5; TRBD1 matches at 8 bases. CDR1 KGHDR and CDR2 SFDVKD come from the germline V gene. The CDR3 is 15 residues long. V gave up 3 bases and J gave up 7 bases; unmatched junction bases: 7. The chain's CDR3 is CATSDPTGVEQPQHF. As DNA, the CDR3 is TGTGCCACCAGTGATCCGACAGGGGTTGAACAGCCCCAGCATTTT.

The rearrangement uses TRBV3-1 (or the pseudogene TRBV3-2) and TRBJ2-1; TRBD2 aligns across 11 bases. In germline, CDR1 is LGHDT, CDR2 YNNKEL (reference sequence). The CDR3 is 16 residues long. With 1 base clipped from V and 6 bases from J, the junction kept 5 bases outside the gene matches. CDR3 loop: CASSQVGLAGINEQFF. The CDR3 nucleotides read TGTGCCAGCAGCCAAGTTGGACTAGCGGGCATCAATGAGCAGTTCTTC.

This chain uses TRBV5-4 with TRBJ1-3; TRBD1 might be the D (6 bases). V shed 4 bases and J shed 2 bases, with 16 bases lying between them. Germline CDR1 and CDR2: SGHNT and YYREEE (reference sequence). The CDR3 runs 16 residues. CDR3 bases: TGTGCCAGCAGCCTGGGACACCAACTTCCTGGAAACACCATATATTTT. Its protein is CASSLGHQLPGNTIYF.

The chain joins TRBV2 to TRBJ2-1; 10 bases agree with TRBD2. Germline CDR1 SNHLY, CDR2 FYNNEI. CDR3 length equals 15 residues. V was clipped by 6 bases and J by 2 bases; unmatched bases: 4. The CDR3 here is CASSMLAGAYNEQFF. CDR3 in DNA: TGTGCCAGCAGCATGCTAGCGGGAGCCTACAATGAGCAGTTCTTC.

CDR3 DNA sequence: TGTGCCAGCAGTTACGGGCTAGCTCGCGGAGAGACCCAGTACTTC. This codes for CASSYGLARGETQYF. V is TRBV6-2 or TRBV6-3 and J is TRBJ2-5, with a possible D match to TRBD2 (5 bases). CDR1 and CDR2 from the germline V gene are MNHEY and SVGEGT. The CDR3 consists of 15 residues. Trimming removed 2 bases at V and 4 bases at J, with 14 bases between.

This clone was seen just once. The same CDR3 can be traced to other DNA sequences in this sample. V gene TRBV5-1 combines with J gene TRBJ2-5; 9 bases fit TRBD2. J was trimmed by 4 bases and V by 2 bases; bases with no gene match: 3. This CDR3 spans 14 amino acids. The germline V gene has CDR1 SGHRS and CDR2 YFSETQ. The CDR3 nucleotides read TGCGCCAGCAGCTTAGTACTAGCGGGAGAGACCCAGTACTTC. Its protein product is CASSLVLAGETQYF.

In its sample, this clone was seen a few times. This rearrangement joins TRBV5-1 to TRBJ2-5; a weak D match, TRBD2 (5 bases). The germline gives CDR1 SGHRS, CDR2 YFSETQ. The CDR3 has 13 amino acids. V lost 0 bases and J lost 11, with 14 bases in between. CDR3 coding DNA: TGCGCCAGCAGCTTGGTACCGGGGTCCCCTCAGTACTTC. Translation gives CASSLVPGSPQYF. Full variable domain (rest looked up from reference TRBV5-1 and TRBJ2-5): KAGVTQTPRYLIKTRGQQVTLSCSPISGHRSVSWYQQTPGQGLQFLFEYFSETQRNKGNFPGRFSGRQFSNSRSEMNVSTLELGDSALYLCASSLVPGSPQYFGPGTRLLVL.

Concerning this clone: Here the CDR3 omits its conserved ending phenylalanine or tryptophan, so a read error is the likely source. The DNA is omitted, as the CDR3 cannot be located on it reliably, and the CDR3 follows TCRdb's listing. J is TRBJ1-2 and V is TRBV10-3. The CDR3 spans 12 residues, counting both ends. Germline lookup yields CDR1 ENHRY and CDR2 SYGVKD. This CDR3 is CAISESGGRLGL.

The J gene is TRBJ1-2, the V gene TRBV2; TRBD1 matches at 7 bases. With V trimmed by 9 bases and J by 2 bases, 3 bases remained unmatched. From germline, CDR1 is SNHLY and CDR2 FYNNEI. CDR3 length: 12 residues. As DNA, the CDR3 is TGTGCCAGTGACAGGGACAACTATGGCTACACCTTC. It is translated as CASDRDNYGYTF.

This clone turned up a few times. The V call is TRBV12-3 or TRBV12-4, the J call TRBJ1-5; D uncertain. The CDR3 is 13 amino acids. V was shortened by 1 base and J by 6 bases, with 7 bases between the two germline ends. CDR3: CASSLVGGQPQHF. CDR3 DNA: TGTGCCAGCAGTTTAGTTGGAGGTCAGCCCCAGCATTTT.

The chain combines TRBV7-2 with TRBJ2-1, with D perhaps matching TRBD2 (6 bases). The CDR3 is 16 residues long. Germline loops: CDR1 SGHTA, CDR2 FQGNSA. Trimming pared 5 bases from V and 5 bases from J, leaving 19 bases between. The chain's CDR3 is CASSPRFQGGNNEQFF. DNA for the CDR3: TGTGCCAGCAGCCCCCGTTTCCAGGGAGGTAACAATGAGCAGTTCTTC.

The chain links TRBV7-8 to TRBJ2-4; 9 bases are a match to TRBD2. J lost 12 bases, V lost 0 bases, and 9 bases had no gene match. The CDR3 loop spans 15 amino acids. Germline V gene lookup returns CDR1 SGHVS and CDR2 FQNEAQ. The CDR3 nucleotides are TGTGCCAGCAGCTTAGCGGGCCAGGCGCGGGGGGGTCAGTACTTC. Amino acids: CASSLAGQARGGQYF.

This chain links TRBV4-1 with TRBJ2-3, with a possible D match to TRBD1 (6 bases). Germline-derived CDR1 and CDR2 are MGHRA and YSYEKL. V was cut by 0 bases and J by 3 bases, with 10 bases left in between. CDR3 length: 15 amino acids. The CDR3: CASSQDRGRTDTQYF. In DNA form, the CDR3 reads TGCGCCAGCAGCCAAGACAGGGGTCGAACAGATACGCAGTATTTT.

The J gene is TRBJ1-1, the V gene TRBV11-2; a weak D match, TRBD1 (5 bases). The germline V gene has CDR1 SGHAT and CDR2 FQNNGV. CDR3 length equals 13 residues. Trimming took off 3 bases at V and 5 bases at J, with 10 bases between the two ends. The CDR3 DNA reads TGTGCCAGCAGCTTCCAGGCAGGGACTGAAGCTTTCTTT. Translated: CASSFQAGTEAFF.

The V and J genes are TRBV7-9 and TRBJ2-1, with 9 bases aligning to TRBD2. The length of the CDR3 is 15 residues. The germline V gene has CDR1 SEHNR and CDR2 FQNEAQ (reference sequence). J lost 4 bases, V lost 6 bases, and 7 bases had no gene match. The CDR3 here is CASSYTSGRYNEQFF. CDR3 nucleotide sequence: TGTGCCAGCAGTTATACTAGCGGGCGTTACAATGAGCAGTTCTTC.

As DNA, the CDR3 is TGCGCCAGCAGTGAGACAGGGGGCGCGGAAGATACGCAGTATTTT. Protein product: CASSETGGAEDTQYF. The gene calls are TRBV10-1 and TRBJ2-3; TRBD1 matches 9 bases. Trimming at V came to 2 bases and at J to 5 bases, leaving 5 bases not matched to a gene. This CDR3 is built from 15 residues. Per germline, CDR1 WNHNN and CDR2 SYGVQD (reference sequence).

The chain is built from TRBV3-1 (or the pseudogene TRBV3-2) and TRBJ2-1; the match to TRBD2 covers 10 bases. Germline V CDR1 and CDR2: LGHDT, YNNKEL (reference sequence). J was trimmed by 9 bases and V by 0 bases; bases with no gene match: 8. The CDR3 is 16 residues long. CDR3 sequence: CASSQETSGRVGEQFF. In DNA form, the CDR3 reads TGTGCCAGCAGCCAAGAAACAAGCGGGAGGGTTGGTGAGCAGTTCTTC.

The gene calls are TRBV14 and TRBJ2-7; 9 bases line up with TRBD1. CDR1 is SGHDN, CDR2 FVKESK, per germline. The trim removed 4 bases at V and 6 bases at J, leaving 13 bases unmatched. The CDR3 contains 16 residues. This chain's CDR3 is CASSRGPPGTGSEQYF. CDR3 in DNA: TGTGCCAGCAGCCGAGGACCCCCCGGGACAGGGAGCGAGCAGTACTTC. The full variable domain, its missing parts supplied by reference TRBV14 and TRBJ2-7, is EAGVTQFPSHSVIEKGQTVTLRCDPISGHDNLYWYRRVMGKEIKFLLHFVKESKQDESGMPNNRFLAERTGGTYSTLKVQPAELEDSGVYFCASSRGPPGTGSEQYFGPGTRLTVT.

This clone was seen a few times. The chain links TRBV5-5 to TRBJ2-1, with 9 bases aligning to TRBD2. Germline V gives CDR1 SGHKS, CDR2 YYEKEE (reference sequence). V shed 4 bases and J 4 bases; nucleotides not matched to a gene: 3. The CDR3 covers 14 residues. CDR3 sequence reads: CASSPLAGYNEQFF. In DNA form, the CDR3 reads TGTGCCAGCAGCCCCCTAGCGGGGTACAATGAGCAGTTCTTC. Full variable domain (outside the CDR3, taken from reference TRBV5-5 and TRBJ2-1): DAGVTQSPTHLIKTRGQQVTLRCSPISGHKSVSWYQQVLGQGPQFIFQYYEKEERGRGNFPDRFSARQFPNYSSELNVNALLLGDSALYLCASSPLAGYNEQFFGPGTRLTVL.

With regard to this clone: The sample carries other DNA sequences with the same CDR3. The chain is built from TRBV19 and TRBJ2-3, with 7 bases matching TRBD2. Trimming removed 3 bases from V and 6 bases from J; junction bases left unmatched: 6. CDR1 and CDR2 (germline): LNHDA, SQIVND (reference sequence). The CDR3 is 14 residues long. The CDR3 is CASSIPGGPDTQYF. The DNA for the CDR3 is TGTGCCAGTAGTATCCCGGGAGGTCCCGATACGCAGTATTTT.

The chain uses TRBV28 and TRBJ1-4, with D possibly matching TRBD1 (6 bases). V lost 1 base and J 5 bases, leaving 11 bases between the germline ends. Germline V CDR1 and CDR2: MDHEN, SYDVKM. CDR3 size: 15 residues. CDR3 in amino acids: CASSLLVRGNEKLFF. As DNA, the CDR3 is TGTGCCAGCAGTTTATTGGTCAGGGGCAATGAAAAACTGTTTTTT.

This clone was found once. The chain links TRBV30 to TRBJ1-6; TRBD1 agrees at 9 bases. This CDR3 is 15 amino acids long. Germline V gives CDR1 GTSNPN, CDR2 SVGIG (reference sequence). With 2 bases clipped from V and 10 bases from J, the junction kept 9 bases outside the gene matches. The CDR3 sequence is CAWSKNRGPRSPLHF. The CDR3 DNA reads as TGTGCCTGGAGTAAAAACAGGGGGCCTAGGTCACCCCTCCACTTT. Together with reference TRBV30 and TRBJ1-6, the CDR3 gives the full variable domain: SQTIHQWPATLVQPVGSPLSLECTVEGTSNPNLYWYRQAAGRGLQLLFYSVGIGQISSEVPQNLSASRPQDRQFILSSKKLLLSDSGFYLCAWSKNRGPRSPLHFGNGTRLTVT.

The chain has TRBV5-1 and TRBJ1-6; a possible D gene is TRBD1 (6 bases). The CDR3 is made up of 16 amino acids. Trimming removed 0 bases from V and 6 bases from J, with 13 bases in between. Germline loops: CDR1 SGHRS, CDR2 YFSETQ. DNA of the CDR3: TGCGCCAGCAGCTTGGGGACAGCAAGATTTAATTCACCCCTCCACTTT. This translates into CASSLGTARFNSPLHF. The variable domain in full, with the rest retrieved from reference TRBV5-1 and TRBJ1-6, is KAGVTQTPRYLIKTRGQQVTLSCSPISGHRSVSWYQQTPGQGLQFLFEYFSETQRNKGNFPGRFSGRQFSNSRSEMNVSTLELGDSALYLCASSLGTARFNSPLHFGNGTRLTVT.